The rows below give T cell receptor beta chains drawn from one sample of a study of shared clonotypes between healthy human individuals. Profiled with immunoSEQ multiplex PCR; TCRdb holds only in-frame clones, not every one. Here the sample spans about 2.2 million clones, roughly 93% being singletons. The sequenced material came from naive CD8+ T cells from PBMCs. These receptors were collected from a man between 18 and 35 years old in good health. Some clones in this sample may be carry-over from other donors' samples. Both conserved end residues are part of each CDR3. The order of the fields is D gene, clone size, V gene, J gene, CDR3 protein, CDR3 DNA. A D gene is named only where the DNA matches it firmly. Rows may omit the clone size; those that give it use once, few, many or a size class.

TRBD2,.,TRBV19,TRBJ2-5,CASSPNMRLAGQETQYF,TGTGCCAGTAGTCCTAACATGAGACTAGCGGGGCAAGAGACCCAGTACTTC
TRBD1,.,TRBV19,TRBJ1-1,CATTPDRGFGDTEAFF,TGTGCCACCACGCCGGACAGGGGATTCGGAGACACTGAAGCTTTCTTT
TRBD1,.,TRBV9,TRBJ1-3,CASSVWDRGSGNTIYF,TGTGCCAGCAGCGTCTGGGACAGGGGCTCTGGAAACACCATATATTTT
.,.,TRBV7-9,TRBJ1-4,CASSQNPTPSNEKLFF,TGTGCCAGCAGCCAGAACCCCACACCTTCTAATGAAAAACTGTTTTTT
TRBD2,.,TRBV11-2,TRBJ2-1,CASSFTSGRAFLDEQFF,TGTGCCAGCAGCTTCACTAGCGGGAGAGCCTTTCTAGATGAGCAGTTCTTC
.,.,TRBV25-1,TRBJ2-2,CASSVRTANTGELFF,TGTGCCAGCAGTGTCCGGACAGCGAACACCGGGGAGCTGTTTTTT
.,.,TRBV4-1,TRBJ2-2,CASSSPRHVGVGIDTGELFF,TGCGCCAGCAGCTCCCCGCGCCACGTGGGAGTGGGTATCGACACCGGGGAGCTGTTTTTT
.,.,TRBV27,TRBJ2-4,CASSLQGSQGDIQYF,TGTGCCAGCAGTTTACAGGGGTCCCAAGGGGACATTCAGTACTTC
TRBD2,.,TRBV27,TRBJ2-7,CASSLTTSASIYEQYF,TGTGCCAGCAGTTTAACTACTAGCGCGTCGATCTACGAGCAGTACTTC
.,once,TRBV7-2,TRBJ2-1,CASSLASGETYNEQFF,TGTGCCAGCAGCTTAGCGTCGGGAGAGACCTACAATGAGCAGTTCTTC
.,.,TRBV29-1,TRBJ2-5,CSVEVVDQETQYF,TGCAGCGTTGAAGTGGTGGACCAAGAGACCCAGTACTTC
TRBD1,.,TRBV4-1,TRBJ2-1,CASSQDAGQGYNEQFF,TGCGCCAGCAGCCAAGATGCTGGACAGGGCTACAATGAGCAGTTCTTC
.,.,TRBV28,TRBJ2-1,CASSLGITYNEQFF,TGTGCCAGCAGTTTGGGGATTACCTACAATGAGCAGTTCTTC
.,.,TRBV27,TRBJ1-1,CASSLSMGLNTEAFF,TGTGCCAGCAGTTTATCGATGGGCTTGAACACTGAAGCTTTCTTT
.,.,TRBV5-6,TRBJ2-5,CASSLGWGQETQYF,TGTGCCAGCAGCTTGGGGTGGGGCCAAGAGACCCAGTACTTC
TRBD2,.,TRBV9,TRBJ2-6,CASGLENSGANVLTF,TGTGCCAGCGGACTAGAAAACTCTGGGGCCAACGTCCTGACTTTC
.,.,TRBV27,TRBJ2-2,CASSSGINTGELFF,TGTGCCAGCAGTTCCGGGATAAACACCGGGGAGCTGTTTTTT
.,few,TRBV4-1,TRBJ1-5,CASSQVGAKRQPQHF,TGCGCCAGCAGCCAAGTAGGGGCTAAGAGGCAGCCCCAGCATTTT
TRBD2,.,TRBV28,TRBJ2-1,CASTSGRDYYGDEQFF,TGTGCCAGCACCTCCGGCCGGGACTACTATGGTGATGAGCAGTTCTTC
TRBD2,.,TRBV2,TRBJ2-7,CASSEGGPLAGTYEQYF,TGTGCCAGCAGTGAAGGGGGACCCCTAGCGGGGACCTACGAGCAGTACTTC
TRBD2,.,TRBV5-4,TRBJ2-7,CASSVWGLLSYEQYF,TGTGCCAGCAGCGTTTGGGGACTACTTTCCTACGAGCAGTACTTC
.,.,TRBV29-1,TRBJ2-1,CSVDNEQFF,TGCAGCGTTGACAATGAGCAGTTCTTC
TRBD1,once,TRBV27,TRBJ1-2,CASSLSRTGAGPRGYTF,TGTGCCAGCAGTTTATCTCGGACAGGGGCTGGCCCCCGGGGCTACACCTTC
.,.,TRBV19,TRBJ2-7,CASSIDRGISYEQYF,TGTGCCAGTAGTATAGATCGGGGGATCTCCTACGAGCAGTACTTC
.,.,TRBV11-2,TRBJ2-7,CASSARTIHYEQYF,TGTGCCAGCAGCGCCCGGACCATACACTACGAGCAGTACTTC
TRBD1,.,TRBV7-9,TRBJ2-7,CASSSSSGQLPYEQYF,TGTGCCAGCAGCTCCTCATCGGGACAGTTGCCTTACGAGCAGTACTTC
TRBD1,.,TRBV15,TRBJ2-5,CATSRARQGKETQYF,TGTGCCACCAGCAGAGCGAGACAGGGGAAAGAGACCCAGTACTTC
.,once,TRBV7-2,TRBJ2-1,CASSLVYRVSEQFF,TGTGCCAGCAGCTTAGTATACAGAGTTTCGGAGCAGTTCTTC
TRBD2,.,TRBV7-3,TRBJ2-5,CASSSHGDYRVAQYF,TGTGCCAGCAGCTCCCACGGGGACTACCGGGTGGCCCAGTACTTC
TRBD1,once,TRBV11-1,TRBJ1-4,CASSEPGTELFF,TGTGCCAGCAGCGAACCAGGGACAGAACTGTTTTTT
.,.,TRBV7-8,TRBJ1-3,CASGNPSGGGTGNTIYF,TGTGCCAGCGGAAACCCTTCCGGGGGGGGAACTGGAAACACCATATATTTT
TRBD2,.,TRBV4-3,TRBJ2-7,CASSQDLSTSGRSYEQYF,TGCGCCAGCAGCCAAGATCTCTCGACTAGCGGGAGGTCCTACGAGCAGTACTTC
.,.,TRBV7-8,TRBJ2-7,CASSSIGAAYEQYF,TGTGCCAGCAGCTCCATCGGGGCCGCATACGAGCAGTACTTC
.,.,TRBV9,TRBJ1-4,CASSGRANEKLFF,TGTGCCAGCAGCGGTCGTGCTAATGAAAAACTGTTTTTT
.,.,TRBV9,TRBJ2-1,CASSASQTRSEYEQFF,TGTGCCAGCAGCGCGTCTCAGACTAGGAGTGAGTATGAGCAGTTCTTC
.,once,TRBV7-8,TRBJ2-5,CASSLTLTGEETQYF,TGTGCCAGCAGCTTGACCTTGACTGGGGAGGAGACCCAGTACTTC
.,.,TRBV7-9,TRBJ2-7,CAGGEVTAGSYEQYF,TGTGCCGGAGGCGAGGTTACGGCAGGTTCCTACGAGCAGTACTTC
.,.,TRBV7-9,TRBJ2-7,CASSLGAGGNEQYF,TGTGCCAGCAGCTTAGGGGCAGGGGGGAACGAGCAGTACTTC
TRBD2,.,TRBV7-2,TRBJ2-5,CASSPSVREGKQETQYF,TGTGCCAGCAGCCCGAGTGTGCGGGAGGGGAAACAAGAGACCCAGTACTTC
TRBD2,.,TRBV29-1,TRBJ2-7,CSVIAGDRSEQYF,TGCAGCGTAATAGCGGGAGACCGCAGCGAGCAGTACTTC
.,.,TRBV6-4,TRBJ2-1,CASSDSGTGQFF,TGTGCCAGCAGTGACTCTGGCACTGGGCAGTTCTTC
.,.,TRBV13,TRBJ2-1,CASSPSGEVNLHNEQFF,TGTGCCAGCAGCCCCTCCGGGGAGGTTAACCTCCACAATGAGCAGTTCTTC
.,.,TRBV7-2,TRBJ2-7,CASSRGQTGSYEQYF,TGTGCCAGCAGCCGCGGACAAACGGGCTCCTACGAGCAGTACTTC
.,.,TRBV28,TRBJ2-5,CASSFSGSQETQYF,TGTGCCAGCAGTTTTTCGGGCAGCCAAGAGACCCAGTACTTC
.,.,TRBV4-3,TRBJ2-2,CASSQDRARELFF,TGCGCCAGCAGCCAAGATCGGGCCCGGGAGCTGTTTTTT
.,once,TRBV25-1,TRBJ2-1,CATMRVGEQFF,TGTGCCACCATGCGGGTCGGGGAGCAGTTCTTC
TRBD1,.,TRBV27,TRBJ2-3,CASSLTGQGRTDTQYF,TGTGCCAGCAGTCTAACGGGACAGGGGCGCACAGATACGCAGTATTTT
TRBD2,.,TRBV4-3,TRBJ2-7,CASSQDLSSGRVSEQYF,TGCGCCAGCAGCCAAGATTTGTCTAGCGGGAGGGTTTCCGAGCAGTACTTC
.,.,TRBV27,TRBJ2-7,CASSFGRSYEQYF,TGTGCCAGCAGTTTCGGCAGGTCTTACGAGCAGTACTTC
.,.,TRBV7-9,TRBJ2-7,CASSGGLYEQYF,TGTGCCAGCAGCGGTGGTCTCTACGAGCAGTACTTC
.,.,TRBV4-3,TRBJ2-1,CASSRYRDTDNEQFF,TGCGCCAGCAGCCGATACCGGGACACGGACAATGAGCAGTTCTTC
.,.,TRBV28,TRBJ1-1,CASSRGDSSRTEAFF,TGTGCCAGCAGCCGCGGAGACAGCTCACGCACTGAAGCTTTCTTT
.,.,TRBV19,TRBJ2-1,CASSQGRINEQFF,TGTGCCAGTAGTCAGGGGAGGATCAATGAGCAGTTCTTC
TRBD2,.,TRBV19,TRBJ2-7,CASSGGTSGYEQYF,TGTGCCAGTAGTGGGGGGACTAGCGGATACGAGCAGTACTTC
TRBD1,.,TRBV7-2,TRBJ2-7,CASSLDRGRAYEQYF,TGTGCCAGCAGCTTAGACAGGGGACGGGCCTACGAGCAGTACTTC
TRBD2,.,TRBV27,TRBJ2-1,CASSLSGLAGEDYNEQFF,TGTGCCAGCAGTCTATCAGGCCTAGCGGGGGAAGACTACAATGAGCAGTTCTTC
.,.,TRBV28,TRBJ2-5,CASSFGVQETQYF,TGTGCCAGCAGTTTCGGGGTTCAGGAGACCCAGTACTTC